The 28 T cell receptor beta chains presented below share a single source sample, sequenced in a study of CD8 T cells in ankylosing spondylitis. One entry per CDR3 protein results from TCRdb running MiXCR on the 5' RACE reads. This sample has roughly 250,000 distinct CDR3 sequences, with around 7.8% found just once. The sample consisted of blood, either unsorted or a sorted T cell fraction (not recorded which). The source of these receptors is a male donor with ankylosing spondylitis or in good health (not recorded which).

This clonotype was seen many times. V gene TRBV28 combines with J gene TRBJ2-1, with 12 bases that match TRBD2. The V and J ends lost 5 bases and 9 bases, in that order; junction bases with no gene match: 14. CDR1 MDHEN and CDR2 SYDVKM come from the germline V gene. CDR3 length: 17 residues. The CDR3, as DNA: TGTGCCAGCAGTGTATTCGACCTAGCGGGGGGGCCCGGTGAGCAGTTCTTC. It codes for CASSVFDLAGGPGEQFF.

The genes are TRBV13 and TRBJ1-1; TRBD1 matches 7 bases. In germline, CDR1 is PRHDT, CDR2 FYEKMQ (reference sequence). The CDR3 is 13 amino acids. The trim removed 4 bases at V and 6 bases at J, leaving 5 bases unmatched. The CDR3 bases are TGTGCCAGCAGCTCCGGGACAGCCTCTGAAGCTTTCTTT. Encoded protein: CASSSGTASEAFF.

This clonotype was observed a few times. The chain couples TRBV27 to TRBJ2-7; the D call may be TRBD1 or TRBD2 (6 bases each). The V gene's germline CDR1 is MNHEY and CDR2 SMNVEV (reference sequence). This CDR3 is 14 amino acids long. Trimming cost V 6 bases and J 2 bases, with 14 bases left between them. The CDR3 sequence is CASSSRGVTYEQYF. The CDR3 nucleotides read TGTGCCAGCAGCTCGAGGGGGGTTACCTACGAGCAGTACTTC.

This clonotype was counted ten times or more. The chain joins TRBV15 to TRBJ1-5; D perhaps matches TRBD1 (5 bases). Looked up from germline, CDR1 is LNHNV and CDR2 is YYDKDF (reference sequence). The V end lost 0 bases, the J end lost 6 bases, and 15 bases lay between the germline ends. The CDR3 contains 16 residues. CDR3 in amino acids: CATSRDLGQGGQPQHF. The CDR3 DNA reads TGTGCCACCAGCAGAGATCTGGGGCAGGGCGGTCAGCCCCAGCATTTT.

This clonotype came up a few times. V is TRBV19 and J is TRBJ1-1; maybe TRBD1 (6 bases). CDR3 size: 11 residues. V lost 9 bases, J lost 7 bases, and 12 bases lay in between. CDR1 and CDR2 (germline): LNHDA, SQIVND (reference sequence). The CDR3 sequence: CASQGQGEAFF. Here the CDR3 DNA reads TGTGCCAGCCAGGGGCAGGGTGAAGCTTTCTTT.

This clonotype was counted a few times. V usage is TRBV25-1 and J usage is TRBJ1-2, with unresolved D. Germline V gene lookup returns CDR1 MGHDK and CDR2 SYGVNS. Trimming took off 1 base at V and 8 bases at J, with 14 bases between the two ends. The CDR3 is made up of 14 amino acids. The CDR3 nucleotides are TGTGCCAGCAGTGAATCCCAGGTGACGATGGGCTACACCTTC. This codes for CASSESQVTMGYTF.

This clonotype was observed at least ten times. The chain has TRBV7-6 and TRBJ2-3, with D tentatively TRBD1 or TRBD2 (6 bases each). Deletions cut 2 bases from V and 4 bases from J, with 16 bases between. Germline V gives CDR1 SGHVS, CDR2 FNYEAQ. This CDR3 has 16 amino acids. CDR3 in DNA: TGTGCCAGCAGCTTATCGGGACCGGGGGCGGCAGATACGCAGTATTTT. It translates to CASSLSGPGAADTQYF.

To note about this clonotype: This may be a read error, as it is one base from a much larger clone. The chain couples TRBV24-1 to TRBJ2-2, with TRBD2 as a possible D gene (5 bases). The CDR3 spans 13 residues. Germline CDR1 and CDR2: KGHDR and SFDVKD. CDR3 protein: CATSDLGTGELVF. CDR3 nucleotides: TGTGCCACCAGTGATTTGGGCACCGGGGAGCTGGTTTTT.

This clonotype appeared many times. CDR3 in amino acids: CASSSISPRGKDTGELFF. Written as DNA, the CDR3 is TGTGCCAGCAGTTCGATATCTCCCAGGGGAAAAGACACCGGGGAGCTGTTTTTT. The V gene is TRBV12-3 or TRBV12-4, the J gene TRBJ2-2; possibly TRBD1 for D (6 bases). The V end lost 4 bases, the J end lost 3 bases, and 21 bases lay between the germline ends. CDR3 length: 18 residues.

Many counts were recorded for this clonotype. This chain connects TRBV20-1 to TRBJ2-5, with D possibly TRBD1 on 5 matching bases. The V end lost 8 bases, the J end lost 3 bases, and 13 bases lay between the germline ends. The CDR3 sequence is 12 residues long. Germline lookup yields CDR1 DFQATT and CDR2 SNEGSKA (reference sequence). CDR3 nucleotides: TGCAGTTTCCAGGGCATCGAAGAGACCCAGTACTTC. Its translation is CSFQGIEETQYF.

This clonotype has at least ten counts. This rearrangement joins TRBV30 to TRBJ2-5; TRBD2 aligns across 8 bases. Germline V gene sequence: CDR1 GTSNPN, CDR2 SVGIG (reference sequence). CDR3 length: 16 amino acids. Trimming removed 1 base from V and 3 bases from J; junction bases left unmatched: 10. The CDR3 spells CAWSAGSTSVKETQYF. CDR3 bases: TGTGCCTGGAGTGCTGGTTCGACTAGCGTTAAAGAGACCCAGTACTTC.

This clonotype turned up a few times. The chain joins TRBV12-3 or TRBV12-4 to TRBJ2-1; a weak D match, TRBD2 (5 bases). V shed 5 bases and J shed 11 bases, with 10 bases lying between them. The CDR3 extends over 11 amino acids. The CDR3 bases are TGTGCCAGCAGTCCCGGGAATCAGCAGTTCTTC. It is translated as CASSPGNQQFF.

This clonotype was counted between two and nine times. This rearrangement joins TRBV7-9 to TRBJ2-1; 9 bases align to TRBD2. This CDR3 comprises 16 residues. J lost 8 bases, V lost 5 bases, and 13 bases had no gene match. Germline lookup yields CDR1 SEHNR and CDR2 FQNEAQ (reference sequence). The CDR3 DNA sequence: TGTGCCAGCAGCCGAACACCGGGACTAGCTGCCCATGAGCAGTTCTTC. This gives the protein CASSRTPGLAAHEQFF. The full variable domain, its missing parts supplied by reference TRBV7-9 and TRBJ2-1, is DTGVSQNPRHKITKRGQNVTFRCDPISEHNRLYWYRQTLGQGPEFLTYFQNEAQLEKSRLLSDRFSAERPKGSFSTLEIQRTEQGDSAMYLCASSRTPGLAAHEQFFGPGTRLTVL.

This clonotype was counted ten times or more. The rearrangement joins TRBV9 to TRBJ2-6, with unresolved D. Looked up from germline, CDR1 is SGDLS and CDR2 is YYNGEE. The CDR3 consists of 17 residues. Trimming took 3 bases from V and 0 from J, leaving 13 bases between them. The CDR3 spells CASSDHYTASGANVLTF. The CDR3, as DNA: TGTGCCAGCAGCGACCACTACACAGCCTCTGGGGCCAACGTCCTGACTTTC.

In its sample, this clonotype was seen many times. V is TRBV20-1 and J is TRBJ2-4; D is tentatively TRBD1 or TRBD2 (5 bases each). The CDR3 loop spans 14 amino acids. Germline assignment: CDR1 DFQATT and CDR2 SNEGSKA (reference sequence). Trimming removed 6 bases from V and 3 bases from J, with 15 bases in between. The CDR3 DNA reads TGCAGTGCCCAGGGCTCTGGAGGCAAAAACATTCAGTACTTC. Its protein product is CSAQGSGGKNIQYF.

The chain couples TRBV4-3 to TRBJ1-5; unclear D gene. The CDR3 length is 15 residues. Trimming took off 0 bases at V and 5 bases at J, with 11 bases between the two ends. The germline gives CDR1 LGHNA, CDR2 YSLEER. CDR3 coding DNA: TGCGCCAGCAGCCAAGATCGGGGAGGGTATCAGCCCCAGCATTTT. Its protein is CASSQDRGGYQPQHF.

In this sample, this clonotype turned up many times. V is TRBV20-1 and J is TRBJ2-4; D gene uncertain. V was clipped by 4 bases and J by 0 bases, with 7 bases between them. There are 13 residues in the CDR3. CDR1 is DFQATT and CDR2 is SNEGSKA in the germline V gene (reference sequence). As DNA, the CDR3 is TGCAGTGCTATGCTACTAGCCAAAAACATTCAGTACTTC. This translates into CSAMLLAKNIQYF.

This clonotype was recorded at least ten times. CDR3: CSALDRGTDTQYF. DNA of the CDR3: TGCAGTGCTTTGGACAGGGGAACAGATACGCAGTATTTT. The J gene is TRBJ2-3, the V gene TRBV20-1; 9 positions agree with TRBD1. The CDR3 is 13 residues long. The V gene end was trimmed by 5 bases and the J gene end by 3 bases; junction bases not matched to a gene: 3. Germline V gene data show CDR1 as DFQATT and CDR2 as SNEGSKA (reference sequence).

In this sample, this clonotype turned up many times. The J gene is TRBJ2-1, the V gene TRBV7-8; 7 bases agree with TRBD2. Unmatched junction bases numbered 5, after V lost 0 bases and J lost 3 bases. Germline V gene lookup returns CDR1 SGHVS and CDR2 FQNEAQ. The CDR3 spans 16 residues. The CDR3 loop is CASSLASGEFYNEQFF. In nucleotides, the CDR3 is TGTGCCAGCAGCTTAGCGAGCGGGGAGTTCTACAATGAGCAGTTCTTC.

This chain links TRBV7-3 with TRBJ2-3; perhaps D is TRBD1 or TRBD2 (6 bases each). V was pared by 2 bases and J by 4 bases, with 19 bases between. The CDR3 covers 17 residues. Germline V gene data show CDR1 as SGHTA and CDR2 as FQGTGA. The CDR3 spells CASSLYGGPLTADTQYF. The CDR3 bases are TGTGCCAGCAGCTTATACGGGGGCCCACTGACGGCAGATACGCAGTATTTT. Using reference TRBV7-3 and TRBJ2-3 for the parts outside the CDR3, the full variable domain is GAGVSQTPSNKVTEKGKYVELRCDPISGHTALYWYRQSLGQGPEFLIYFQGTGAADDSGLPNDRFFAVRPEGSVSTLKIQRTERGDSAVYLCASSLYGGPLTADTQYFGPGTRLTVL.

This clonotype was picked up many times. V is TRBV12-3 or TRBV12-4 and J is TRBJ2-7, with a tentative D call TRBD2 (5 bases). Trimming removed 6 bases from V and 3 bases from J, with 18 bases in between. The CDR3 consists of 15 residues. CDR3 coding DNA: TGTGCCAGCAGCGTCCGTTCCAGCGGCGGCTACGAGCAGTACTTC. Its protein product is CASSVRSSGGYEQYF.

This clonotype has a count of ten or more. The chain carries TRBV6-1 and TRBJ1-1; D unclear. The V end lost 6 bases, the J end lost 0 bases, and 11 bases lay between the germline ends. The CDR3 runs to 14 residues. Germline assignment: CDR1 MNHNS and CDR2 SASEGT. The chain's CDR3 is CASSLTEMNTEAFF. CDR3 nucleotide sequence: TGTGCCAGCAGCCTCACTGAGATGAACACTGAAGCTTTCTTT.

This clonotype occurred many times. The rearrangement joins TRBV7-3 to TRBJ2-1, with unresolved D. The V gene's germline CDR1 is SGHTA and CDR2 FQGTGA. The CDR3 spans 17 residues. V was clipped by 5 bases and J by 5 bases, with 22 bases between them. The CDR3 sequence: CASSQNSGSLFHNEQFF. As DNA, the CDR3 is TGTGCCAGCAGCCAAAACTCCGGGTCCTTGTTCCACAATGAGCAGTTCTTC.

This clonotype has ten or more counts. The chain has TRBV20-1 and TRBJ1-2; the D gene is possibly TRBD1 (5 bases). CDR3 length: 11 amino acids. The germline CDR1 and CDR2 sequences are DFQATT and SNEGSKA (reference sequence). V lost 4 bases to trimming and J lost 4 bases, with 7 bases between them. This CDR3 reads CSAIRVYGYTF. The CDR3 nucleotides read TGCAGTGCTATCAGGGTCTATGGCTACACCTTC.

The table lists this clonotype with a few counts. The genes are TRBV7-2 and TRBJ2-3, with D possibly being TRBD1 or TRBD2 (5 bases each). The CDR3 is 14 amino acids. Trimming removed 5 bases from V and 2 bases from J, with 11 bases in between. CDR1 and CDR2 (germline): SGHTA, FQGNSA. CDR3: CASSQGVHTDTQYF. The CDR3 nucleotides are TGTGCCAGCAGCCAGGGAGTGCACACAGATACGCAGTATTTT.

This clonotype was counted ten times or more. The chain links TRBV12-3 or TRBV12-4 to TRBJ1-1; 7 bases line up with TRBD1. The CDR3 extends over 14 amino acids. After removal of 5 bases from V and 1 base from J, the junction contained 4 bases not matched to a gene. The CDR3 DNA is TGTGCCAGCAGTAGGAACAGGGGGAACACTGAAGCTTTCTTT. Translated, it gives CASSRNRGNTEAFF.

This clonotype occurred many times. The chain is built from TRBV27 and TRBJ2-1; a possible D gene is TRBD2 (6 bases). The V end was cut by 5 bases, the J end by 8 bases, with 16 bases between. CDR1 MNHEY and CDR2 SMNVEV come from the germline V gene (reference sequence). This CDR3 comprises 14 residues. The CDR3 loop reads CASSLVRDSHEQFF. CDR3 coding DNA: TGTGCCAGCAGTCTAGTCCGGGACTCCCATGAGCAGTTCTTC.

In its sample, this clonotype was seen many times. The chain couples TRBV20-1 to TRBJ2-3; 13 bases align to TRBD2. In germline, CDR1 is DFQATT, CDR2 SNEGSKA (reference sequence). The ends lost 5 bases at V and 6 bases at J; junction bases unmatched: 11. This CDR3 is 16 amino acids long. CDR3 sequence (DNA): TGCAGTGCTTCTCGGACTAGCGGGGGATTCTCCGATACGCAGTATTTT. Amino acids: CSASRTSGGFSDTQYF.